The T cell receptor beta chain under discussion was sequenced for a study of regulatory T cells in long-lasting Graves disease. Time point reported: newly diagnosed GD, antithyroid drugs for less than 3 months. Extracted RNA from PBMCs served as the source of the TCR library. CDR1 is SGHKS, CDR2 YYEKEE, per germline (reference sequence). The CDR3 loop spans 14 amino acids. Losses at the gene ends were 4 bases for V and 6 bases for J; bases not matched to a gene: 10. Libraries of TCR beta came from iRepertoire HTBI primers plus Arm-PCR of CDR3 regions. TCRdb reprocessed the multiplex PCR reads with MiXCR, giving one entry per CDR3 protein. The data show 680,000 or so distinct CDR3 sequences, around 17% seen once. This sample also appeared in a second study, on T cells in Graves' hyperthyroidism and ophthalmopathy.

This TCR came from a woman in her twenties or thirties with Graves disease. The specimen was peripheral blood mononuclear cells (PBMCs), collected at new diagnosis, from a patient treated with antithyroid drugs. The chain employs TRBV5-5 and TRBJ2-7; TRBD1 agrees at 7 bases. In nucleotides, the CDR3 is TGTGCCAGCAGCCGATCCGGACAGGTGAGCGAGCAGTACTTC. Its protein is CASSRSGQVSEQYF.